Listed below are T cell receptor beta chains from one sample, sequenced in a study of cytomegalovirus exposure and HLA in healthy donors. The protocol was immunoSEQ multiplex PCR, while the TCRdb copy is restricted to in-frame clones and leaves out a portion. The repertoire has about 180,000 clones, 85% of them found once; the top ten carry 16%. Sequenced: PBMCs. These receptors were taken from a man aged 18 to 30 in good health and CMV-seropositive. The conserved cysteine and the conserved F or W are not part of the CDR3 here. Fields, in order: V gene, D gene, CDR3 protein. The D gene is left open where the match is weak.

v_gene: TRBV6-4
d_gene: TRBD1
CDR3aa: ASSVSSGTGDKQF

v_gene: TRBV7-9
d_gene: TRBD1
CDR3aa: ASSLGTTGSYEQY

v_gene: TRBV28
d_gene: .
CDR3aa: ASSLRADYGYT

v_gene: TRBV7-2
d_gene: TRBD1
CDR3aa: ASSLGFGTGANTGELF

v_gene: TRBV18
d_gene: .
CDR3aa: ASSPMTGADFSGTDTQY

v_gene: TRBV12-5
d_gene: TRBD1
CDR3aa: ASGYRRGTGGNQPQH

v_gene: TRBV9
d_gene: .
CDR3aa: ASSETQLNTEAF

v_gene: TRBV18
d_gene: .
CDR3aa: ASSPDPLTPNEQF

v_gene: TRBV5-6
d_gene: TRBD1
CDR3aa: ASSGTGGDEKLF

v_gene: TRBV10-1
d_gene: .
CDR3aa: ASSDQVNEQF

v_gene: TRBV7-9
d_gene: .
CDR3aa: ASSWRAYGYT

v_gene: TRBV4-1
d_gene: .
CDR3aa: ASRKVGGTQY

v_gene: TRBV7-8
d_gene: TRBD1
CDR3aa: ASSDPGTGVNSNQPQH

v_gene: TRBV5-1
d_gene: .
CDR3aa: ASSLEGQGNTEAF

v_gene: TRBV6-4
d_gene: TRBD2
CDR3aa: ASSDSTSASTDTQY

v_gene: TRBV5-1
d_gene: .
CDR3aa: ASSWGGNTEAF

v_gene: TRBV6-1
d_gene: .
CDR3aa: ASRDKQRGLYEQY